Following are 3 T cell receptor beta chains from one sample sequenced in a study of Graves' ophthalmopathy and Graves' hyperthyroidism. CDR3 regions of TCR beta were amplified from RNA transcripts. RT-PCR in the first round used HTBI primers; a second-round multiplex PCR followed. Via MiXCR, TCRdb re-called the multiplex PCR reads, giving one row per CDR3 protein. The sample lists approximately 1.2 million distinct CDR3 sequences, roughly two fifths occurring once. Sequencing used peripheral blood or thyroid tissue (not recorded which). All receptors derive from an adult man with Graves' hyperthyroidism.

The V and J genes are TRBV5-1 and TRBJ2-7, with D possibly called TRBD1 or TRBD2 (5 bases each). With 0 bases removed from V and 9 bases from J, the gap between germline ends came to 10 bases. The CDR3 loop spans 12 amino acids. From germline, CDR1 is SGHRS and CDR2 YFSETQ. As DNA, the CDR3 is TGCGCCAGCAGCTTGGACGGGGCGGGGCAGTACTTC. Translating gives CASSLDGAGQYF. The entire variable domain, with the rest obtained from reference TRBV5-1 and TRBJ2-7, is as follows: KAGVTQTPRYLIKTRGQQVTLSCSPISGHRSVSWYQQTPGQGLQFLFEYFSETQRNKGNFPGRFSGRQFSNSRSEMNVSTLELGDSALYLCASSLDGAGQYFGPGTRLTVT.

This clonotype was seen more than once but under ten times. V is TRBV7-8 and J is TRBJ1-1; TRBD1 aligns across 8 bases. The CDR3 has 16 residues. Germline V gene data show CDR1 as SGHVS and CDR2 as FQNEAQ. After removal of 0 bases from V and 4 bases from J, the junction contained 7 bases not matched to a gene. This CDR3 reads CASSLAPRTGITEAFF. The DNA of the CDR3 is TGTGCCAGCAGCTTAGCACCTAGGACAGGGATCACTGAAGCTTTCTTT.

This clonotype has at least ten counts. The chain carries TRBV10-3 and TRBJ2-7; weak D call: TRBD1 (6 bases). The CDR3 length is 15 residues. V lost 6 bases and J lost 5, with 20 bases in between. The germline CDR1 and CDR2 sequences are ENHRY and SYGVKD. The DNA for the CDR3 is TGTGCCATCAGCAACTCCGGGACACCTTATGACGAGCAGTACTTC. Protein product: CAISNSGTPYDEQYF.